The 27 T cell receptor beta chains below all came from one sample that was sequenced in a study of blood T cells in healthy people across ages. With a J-beta primer mix and a sample-barcoded 5' primer, a second PCR ran about 7 to 12 cycles. MiXCR was run by TCRdb on the 5' RACE reads, yielding one entry per CDR3 protein. The sample contains some 1.6 million distinct CDR3 sequences, almost 35% of which appear only once. The sample was blood. Source of these receptors: a woman aged 25 to 39 in good health.

The chain uses TRBV13 and TRBJ2-7; D is perhaps TRBD1 (5 bases). The germline CDR1 and CDR2 sequences are PRHDT and FYEKMQ (reference sequence). The CDR3 has 12 residues. Trimming took off 5 bases at V and 6 bases at J, with 11 bases between the two ends. CDR3 residues: CASSPQGVEQYF. The CDR3 DNA reads TGTGCCAGCAGCCCCCAGGGTGTCGAGCAGTACTTC. Full variable domain (remainder filled in from reference TRBV13 and TRBJ2-7): AAGVIQSPRHLIKEKRETATLKCYPIPRHDTVYWYQQGPGQDPQFLISFYEKMQSDKGSIPDRFSAQQFSDYHSELNMSSLELGDSALYFCASSPQGVEQYFGPGTRLTVT.

There are a few counts of this clonotype. The chain recombines TRBV10-3 with TRBJ2-3; a possible D gene is TRBD2 (5 bases). The CDR3 covers 12 residues. Germline CDR1 is ENHRY and CDR2 is SYGVKD. The V gene lost 3 bases and the J gene lost 7 bases, with 8 bases spanning the gap. DNA of the CDR3: TGTGCCATCAGTGAAGCGGAGAATACGCAGTATTTT. Protein sequence: CAISEAENTQYF.

The table lists this clonotype with many counts. The V call is TRBV29-1, the J call TRBJ2-5; 7 bases align to TRBD2. Trimming took 6 bases from V and 4 from J; bases not matched to a gene: 11. Germline CDR1 SQVTM, CDR2 ANQGSEA. The CDR3 totals 14 residues. The CDR3 coding sequence is TGCAGCGTGATGTGGTCCCCGGGAGGAGAGACCCAGTACTTC. Its protein is CSVMWSPGGETQYF.

This clonotype showed up just a few times. V is TRBV20-1 and J is TRBJ2-1; D is ambiguous. V lost 0 bases, J lost 0 bases, and 12 bases lay in between. The V gene's germline CDR1 is DFQATT and CDR2 SNEGSKA (reference sequence). There are 16 residues in the CDR3. CDR3 in DNA: TGCAGTGCTAGAGATTTATTCCCGAGCTCCTACAATGAGCAGTTCTTC. This sequence encodes CSARDLFPSSYNEQFF.

About this clonotype itself: A much larger clonotype is one base distant, so this may be a read error. The rearrangement joins TRBV20-1 to TRBJ2-7, with D possibly matching TRBD2 (6 bases). The DNA end favors TRBJ2-5, so the J call may be wrong. The CDR3 is 16 residues long. The germline gives CDR1 DFQATT, CDR2 SNEGSKA (reference sequence). DNA of the CDR3: TGCAGTGCTAGAGCCCTCCCCGTGCGGGGCCAAGAGACCCAGTACTTC. It translates to CSARALPVRGQETQYF.

The V and J genes are TRBV20-1 and TRBJ2-1; 9 bases agree with TRBD2. Trimming took 1 base from V and 4 from J; bases not matched to a gene: 5. This CDR3 region has 15 residues. Germline values: CDR1 DFQATT, CDR2 SNEGSKA (reference sequence). Here the CDR3 reads CSARVGAGGYNEQFF. In DNA, the CDR3 is TGCAGTGCTAGAGTCGGAGCGGGAGGATACAATGAGCAGTTCTTC.

Only a few counts were recorded for this clonotype. A read error may produce the germline difference seen at one junction end. This chain connects TRBV5-1 to TRBJ2-7, with 8 bases that match TRBD2. This CDR3 is built from 15 residues. The germline gives CDR1 SGHRS, CDR2 YFSETQ. CDR3 DNA sequence: TGTGCCAGCAGTTACGGAACGGGAGGGTCCTACGAGCAGTACTTC. Its translation: CASSYGTGGSYEQYF.

The chain couples TRBV20-1 to TRBJ2-3; D perhaps matches TRBD1 (5 bases). Looked up from germline, CDR1 is DFQATT and CDR2 is SNEGSKA (reference sequence). The CDR3 is 17 amino acids. Deletions cut 0 bases from V and 1 base from J, with 17 bases between. The CDR3 sequence: CSARDLGARGGTDTQYF. The CDR3 coding sequence is TGCAGTGCTAGAGATCTTGGGGCAAGGGGTGGCACAGATACGCAGTATTTT.

The chain recombines TRBV29-1 with TRBJ1-1, with unresolved D. CDR3 length equals 10 residues. Germline CDR1 is SQVTM and CDR2 is ANQGSEA. The ends were cut back, 6 bases at V and 5 bases at J, with 7 bases in the middle. The CDR3 nucleotides read TGCAGCGTAGGGAGAACTGAAGCTTTCTTT. Translated: CSVGRTEAFF.

The J gene is TRBJ2-2, the V gene TRBV28; tentative D call: TRBD1 (6 bases). The CDR3 contains 15 residues. Trimming took off 3 bases at V and 5 bases at J, with 13 bases between the two ends. Germline assignment: CDR1 MDHEN and CDR2 SYDVKM. In DNA form, the CDR3 reads TGTGCCAGCAGTTTGATGGGACACCTTACCGGGGAGCTGTTTTTT. Its translation: CASSLMGHLTGELFF.

This clonotype was picked up a small number of times. The chain employs TRBV27 and TRBJ2-3; D is tentatively TRBD1 or TRBD2 (5 bases each). The CDR3 runs to 18 residues. Trimming cost V 0 bases and J 4 bases, with 20 bases left between them. Germline CDR1 and CDR2: MNHEY and SMNVEV (reference sequence). CDR3 in DNA: TGTGCCAGCAGTTTATCAGGAGGTGGGTTGAGGGGACCAGATACGCAGTATTTT. It translates to CASSLSGGGLRGPDTQYF.

Details on this clonotype: Just one base apart from a much larger clone, this may be a read error. The chain employs TRBV20-1 and TRBJ2-5; D possibly corresponds to TRBD2 (5 bases). Germline CDR1 is DFQATT and CDR2 is SNEGSKA (reference sequence). The CDR3 length is 12 residues. The chain's CDR3 is CSARGNQGTQYF. The DNA of the CDR3 is TGCAGTGCAAGAGGGAACCAAGGGACCCAGTACTTC.

The chain joins TRBV12-3 or TRBV12-4 to TRBJ2-7, with D possibly TRBD1 on 5 matching bases. CDR3 size: 12 residues. Trimming left V 8 bases short and J 8 bases short, with 16 bases between. CDR3 sequence (DNA): TGTGCCAGCGGGGCGTCGATCCACAAGCAGTACTTC. Its translation: CASGASIHKQYF.

This rearrangement joins TRBV5-1 to TRBJ2-1; D is perhaps TRBD1 or TRBD2 (5 bases each). CDR3 length equals 15 residues. Germline V lookup: CDR1 SGHRS, CDR2 YFSETQ. V lost 0 bases to trimming and J lost 9 bases, with 16 bases between them. The CDR3 loop reads CASSLGGPLEGEQFF. The CDR3 DNA reads as TGCGCCAGCAGCTTGGGGGGACCGCTGGAAGGTGAGCAGTTCTTC.

This chain links TRBV9 with TRBJ2-3; D gene unclear. V gave up 0 bases and J gave up 5 bases, with 4 bases separating them. The CDR3 spans 12 residues. Per germline, CDR1 SGDLS and CDR2 YYNGEE. CDR3 sequence reads: CASSVDVDTQYF. The CDR3 DNA reads as TGTGCCAGCAGCGTAGATGTAGATACGCAGTATTTT.

This clonotype appeared a few times. The chain couples TRBV20-1 to TRBJ2-7; 11 nucleotides align to TRBD1. J gave up 5 bases and V 0 bases, and 6 bases lay outside the gene matches. CDR3 length: 15 residues. Germline assignment: CDR1 DFQATT and CDR2 SNEGSKA (reference sequence). For the CDR3, the DNA is TGCAGTGCTAGAGATACCGGGACAGGGGGAGACGAGCAGTACTTC. This gives the protein CSARDTGTGGDEQYF.

As concerns this clonotype: One end of the junction fails to match germline, which may point to a read error. The CDR3 bases are TGCAATGCTAGAGAGGACAGATACGGACTAGCGGGAGCAGAAGAGCAGTACTTC. This sequence encodes CNAREDRYGLAGAEEQYF. The gene calls are TRBV20-1 and TRBJ2-5, with TRBD2 matching over 13 bases. Germline loops: CDR1 DFQATT, CDR2 SNEGSKA (reference sequence). The CDR3 covers 18 residues.

As DNA, the CDR3 is TGTGCCAGTAGGGAAATGGCTAGCTCCTACGAGCAGTACTTC. It translates to CASREMASSYEQYF. The chain has TRBV19 and TRBJ2-7; D call uncertain. The CDR3 is 14 residues long. Trimming cost V 6 bases and J 0 bases, with 12 bases left between them. The germline CDR1 and CDR2 sequences are LNHDA and SQIVND (reference sequence).

In its sample, this clonotype was seen a few times. The chain carries TRBV3-1 and TRBJ2-3; 8 bases line up with TRBD2. Germline CDR1 and CDR2: LGHDT and YNNKEL (reference sequence). Trimming removed 0 bases from V and 2 bases from J; junction bases left unmatched: 7. This CDR3 spans 17 amino acids. The CDR3 bases are TGTGCCAGCAGCCAAGATCTTAGCGGGGTTAACACAGATACGCAGTATTTT. Protein product: CASSQDLSGVNTDTQYF.

This chain uses TRBV5-6 with TRBJ2-5; either TRBD1 or TRBD2 may supply D (5 bases each). CDR1 and CDR2 from the germline V gene are SGHDT and YYEEEE. This CDR3 is built from 16 residues. Trimming pared 2 bases from V and 1 base from J, leaving 15 bases between. The CDR3 sequence: CASSFYPRGLQETQYF. CDR3 DNA: TGTGCCAGCAGCTTTTACCCCCGGGGCCTCCAAGAGACCCAGTACTTC. Full variable domain (outside the CDR3, taken from reference TRBV5-6 and TRBJ2-5): DAGVTQSPTHLIKTRGQQVTLRCSPKSGHDTVSWYQQALGQGPQFIFQYYEEEERQRGNFPDRFSGHQFPNYSSELNVNALLLGDSALYLCASSFYPRGLQETQYFGPGTRLLVL.

This clonotype was seen more than once but under ten times. V usage is TRBV7-2 and J usage is TRBJ1-1; D perhaps matches TRBD1 (5 bases). The germline V and J ends were trimmed by 2 bases and 9 bases, with 16 bases remaining between them. This CDR3 comprises 14 residues. Germline CDR1 and CDR2: SGHTA and FQGNSA. The CDR3 DNA follows: TGTGCCAGCAGCTTATGGGGGGAGGGATGGAAAGCTTTCTTT. Translating gives CASSLWGEGWKAFF.

This clonotype was seen more than once but under ten times. V is TRBV6-2 or TRBV6-3 and J is TRBJ1-2, with a tentative D call TRBD1 (5 bases). Germline-derived CDR1 and CDR2 are MNHEY and SVGEGT. The CDR3 is made up of 16 amino acids. The germline V and J ends were trimmed by 6 bases and 5 bases, with 22 bases remaining between them. The CDR3 loop is CASRESLGGGSYGYTF. CDR3 in DNA: TGTGCCAGCAGGGAAAGCCTCGGTGGGGGTTCGTATGGCTACACCTTC.

This clonotype showed up just once. The chain employs TRBV20-1 and TRBJ1-2; a weak D match, TRBD1 (5 bases). Germline values: CDR1 DFQATT, CDR2 SNEGSKA (reference sequence). This CDR3 region has 15 residues. Between the trimmed V and J ends, which lost 0 bases and 1 base, there was a span of 12 bases. The CDR3 nucleotides are TGCAGTGCTAGAGATCAGGGACGGATTAACTATGGCTACACCTTC. This gives the protein CSARDQGRINYGYTF.

This clonotype has just one count. The chain combines TRBV27 with TRBJ2-1; 10 positions match TRBD2. The CDR3 spans 18 residues. CDR1 MNHEY and CDR2 SMNVEV come from the germline V gene (reference sequence). The trim removed 8 bases at V and 1 base at J, leaving 14 bases unmatched. The CDR3 DNA reads as TGTGCCAGCGTAAAGCGCGCTAGCGGGGGAGCGTCCTACAATGAGCAGTTCTTC. Encoded protein: CASVKRASGGASYNEQFF.

A remark on this clonotype: The junction differs from germline at one of its ends, possibly a read error. V and J are TRBV6-6 and TRBJ1-2; 9 bases line up with TRBD1. Germline V gene lookup returns CDR1 MNHNY and CDR2 SVGAGI (reference sequence). The length of the CDR3 is 15 residues. The chain's CDR3 is CASSYLPGQGYGHTF. The CDR3 DNA follows: TGTGCCAGCAGTTACTTACCGGGACAGGGCTATGGCCACACCTTC.

The genes are TRBV20-1 and TRBJ2-7; tentative D call: TRBD1 (6 bases). Per the germline V gene, CDR1 is DFQATT and CDR2 is SNEGSKA (reference sequence). The ends were cut back, 4 bases at V and 2 bases at J, with 15 bases in the middle. The CDR3 covers 14 residues. The CDR3 region has the DNA TGCAGTGCTAAACAGGGCGACCGGACCTACGAGCAGTACTTC. This codes for CSAKQGDRTYEQYF.

The genes are TRBV3-1 and TRBJ2-1; D ambiguous. CDR1 LGHDT and CDR2 YNNKEL come from the germline V gene (reference sequence). The germline V and J ends were trimmed by 0 bases and 2 bases, with 11 bases remaining between them. The CDR3 contains 16 residues. CDR3 region: CASSQEGGIPYNEQFF. CDR3 DNA: TGTGCCAGCAGCCAAGAAGGTGGGATCCCCTACAATGAGCAGTTCTTC.